This TCR beta chain was recorded in a study of shared clonotypes between healthy human individuals. Background on the study: CD4 naive cells filled three plates per donor, CD4 memory three, CD8 naive two and CD8 memory one.

TCRdb's copy holds only in-frame clones and misses some; the assay was immunoSEQ multiplex PCR. The table records a few million clones, approximately 94% of them present only once. The donors, healthy adults who were HIV-negative, had experienced no recent acute infections or vaccinations. All donors were Caucasian adults living in Nashville, Tennessee. The study separated CD4+ cells into CD45RA+ naive and CD45RA-negative memory subsets. This CDR3 spans 16 amino acids. Germline lookup yields CDR1 SGDLS and CDR2 YYNGEE. Trimming took 0 bases from V and 0 from J, leaving 10 bases between them. The receptor's source is a man between 18 and 35 years old in good health. Sequenced: naive CD4+ T cells sorted from blood. Indicated subset: CD45RA+ positively selected. The chain carries TRBV9 and TRBJ1-3, with D unresolved. CDR3 residues: CASSVDPGTSGNTIYF. For the CDR3, the DNA is TGTGCCAGCAGCGTAGACCCGGGCACCTCTGGAAACACCATATATTTT.